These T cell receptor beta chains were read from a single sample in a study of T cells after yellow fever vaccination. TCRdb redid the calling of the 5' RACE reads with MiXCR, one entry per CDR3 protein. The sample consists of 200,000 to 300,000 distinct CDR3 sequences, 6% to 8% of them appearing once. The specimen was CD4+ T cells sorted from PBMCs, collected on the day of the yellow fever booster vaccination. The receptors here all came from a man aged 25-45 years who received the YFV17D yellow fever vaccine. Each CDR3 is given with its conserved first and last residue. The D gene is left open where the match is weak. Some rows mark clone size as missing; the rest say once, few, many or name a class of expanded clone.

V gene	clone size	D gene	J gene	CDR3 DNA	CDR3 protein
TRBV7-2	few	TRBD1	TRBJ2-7	TGTGCCAGCAGCTCCCCCGGGACAGCGACGTCCGAGCAGTACTTC	CASSSPGTATSEQYF
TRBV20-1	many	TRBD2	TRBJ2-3	TGCAGTGCTAGAGATCTAGCGGACTCTAGCACAGATACGCAGTATTTT	CSARDLADSSTDTQYF
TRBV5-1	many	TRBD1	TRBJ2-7	TGCGCCAGCAGCAGGGGACAGGGTTCCTACGAGCAGTACTTC	CASSRGQGSYEQYF
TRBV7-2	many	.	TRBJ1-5	TGTGCCAGCAGCTCCCGGGACGGAAATCAGCCCCAGCATTTT	CASSSRDGNQPQHF
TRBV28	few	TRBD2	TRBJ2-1	TGTGCCAGCGGGGGAGGGTGGGTCAATGAGCAGTTCTTC	CASGGGWVNEQFF
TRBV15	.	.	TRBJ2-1	TGTGCCACCAGCAGAGAACAGGTCTCCTACAATGAGCAGTTCTTC	CATSREQVSYNEQFF
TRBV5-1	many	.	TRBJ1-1	TGCGCCAGCAGCTTTGATCCAGGGGTAGGTGAAGCTTTCTTT	CASSFDPGVGEAFF
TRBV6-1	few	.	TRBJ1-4	TGTGCCAGCAGGACTAGGCTTGCAACTAATGAAAAACTGTTTTTT	CASRTRLATNEKLFF
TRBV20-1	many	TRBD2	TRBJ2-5	TGCAGTGCTGGAAGCGGGGGAGAGACCCAGTACTTC	CSAGSGGETQYF
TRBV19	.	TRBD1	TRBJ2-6	TGTGCCAGTGACAGGGGGACTGGGGCCAACGTCCTGACTTTC	CASDRGTGANVLTF
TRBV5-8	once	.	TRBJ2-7	TGTGCCAGCAGCCTCGGGCTGGGCTTCGAGCAGTACTTC	CASSLGLGFEQYF
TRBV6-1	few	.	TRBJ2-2	TGTGCCAGCAGCTTCACAGGGTTGCGCGGCGGGGAGCTGTTTTTT	CASSFTGLRGGELFF
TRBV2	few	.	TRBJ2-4	TGTGCCAGCAGTGCCCCCCGGGATGAAAACATTCAGTACTTC	CASSAPRDENIQYF
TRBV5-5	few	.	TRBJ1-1	TGTGCCAGCACAACGGGGGGCAGACGGCCTGAAGCTTTCTTT	CASTTGGRRPEAFF
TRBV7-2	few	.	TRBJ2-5	TGTGCCAGCAGCTGGGGGGACCAAGAGACCCAGTACTTC	CASSWGDQETQYF
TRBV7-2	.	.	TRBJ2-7	TGTGCCAGCAGCTTAGGTCCCCTGTATGGCGAGCAGTACTTC	CASSLGPLYGEQYF
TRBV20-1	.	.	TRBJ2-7	TGCAGTGCTAGACGGGCGGGGGCCTACTACGAGCAGTACTTC	CSARRAGAYYEQYF
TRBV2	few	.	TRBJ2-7	TGTGCCAGCAGATTCACCGGGAATCCGAGGTCCGAGCAGTACTTC	CASRFTGNPRSEQYF
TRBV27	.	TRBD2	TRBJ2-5	TGTGCCAGCGCCGGGAGGCCACCCGGACCAGCGGGGGTTCAAGAGACCCAGTACTTC	CASAGRPPGPAGVQETQYF
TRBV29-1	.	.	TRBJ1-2	TGCAGCGTTGAGTGGACAGAGGTTGGCTACACCTTC	CSVEWTEVGYTF
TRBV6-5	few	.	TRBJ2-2	TGTGCCAGCAGTTACTCATTGAGGGCCGGCACCGGGGAGCTGTTTTTT	CASSYSLRAGTGELFF
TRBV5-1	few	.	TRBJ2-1	TGCGCCAGCAGCTTTTGGAGGTGGTCCTACAATGAGCAGTTCTTC	CASSFWRWSYNEQFF
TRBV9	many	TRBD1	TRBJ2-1	TGTGCCAGCAGCGCGGGACAGAACCACAATGAGCAGTTCTTC	CASSAGQNHNEQFF
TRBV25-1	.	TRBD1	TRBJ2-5	TGTGCCAGCAGTTTTACAGGGGCGGAGACCCAGTACTTC	CASSFTGAETQYF
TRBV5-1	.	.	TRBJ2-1	TGCGCCAGCAGCGTAAGTGGGGTGGTCGGCGGTGAGCAGTTCTTC	CASSVSGVVGGEQFF
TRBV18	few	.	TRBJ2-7	TGTGCCAGCTCACCAACACAGGACTACGAGCAGTACTTC	CASSPTQDYEQYF
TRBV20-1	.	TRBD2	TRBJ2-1	TGCAGTGCTAGAGACGGCGGGACTAGCGGGTCACTGGCGATTTCCTACAATGAGCAGTTCTTC	CSARDGGTSGSLAISYNEQFF
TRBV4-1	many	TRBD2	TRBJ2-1	TGCGCCAGCAGCCAAGGGGCTAGCGGGAGGTCCTACAATGAGCAGTTCTTC	CASSQGASGRSYNEQFF
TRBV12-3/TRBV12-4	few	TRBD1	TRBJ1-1	TGTGCCAGCAGCTCGACAGGGCGGTCTGAAGCTTTCTTT	CASSSTGRSEAFF
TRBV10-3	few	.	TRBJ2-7	TGTGCCATCTCCGAGGTGCAGGGCTACGAGCAGTACTTC	CAISEVQGYEQYF
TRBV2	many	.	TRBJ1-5	TGTGCCAGCAGTGGACCGGATCAGCCCCAGCATTTT	CASSGPDQPQHF
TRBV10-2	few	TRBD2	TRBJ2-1	TGCGCCAGCAGGGTGGATTCGTGGACTAGCGGGTTTATGAGCTCCTACAATGAGCAGTTCTTC	CASRVDSWTSGFMSSYNEQFF
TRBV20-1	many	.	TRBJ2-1	TGCAGTGCTAGAAGTCCAAGCTCCTACAATGAGCAGTTCTTC	CSARSPSSYNEQFF
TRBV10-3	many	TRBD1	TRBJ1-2	TGTGCCATCAGTCAAGACAGGGGTGAAGGCTATGGCTACACCTTC	CAISQDRGEGYGYTF
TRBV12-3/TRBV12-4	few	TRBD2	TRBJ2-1	TGTGCCAGCCGACTAGCGGGAGGCTCCTACAATGAGCAGTTCTTC	CASRLAGGSYNEQFF
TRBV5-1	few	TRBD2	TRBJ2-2	TGCGCCAGCAGGGAACTAGCGGCGAACACCGGGGAGCTGTTTTTT	CASRELAANTGELFF
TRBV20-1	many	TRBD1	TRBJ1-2	TGCAGTGCTGGGACAGTCGCTGGCTATGGCTACACCTTC	CSAGTVAGYGYTF
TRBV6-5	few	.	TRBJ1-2	TGTGCCAGCAGTTCCAGAGACTCTGGGTATGGCTACACCTTC	CASSSRDSGYGYTF
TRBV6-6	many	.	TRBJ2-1	TGTGCCAGCAGTTACTCGTATGCTAATGAGCAGTTCTTC	CASSYSYANEQFF
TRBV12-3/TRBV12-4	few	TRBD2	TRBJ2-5	TGTGCCAGCAGTAACGGGAGGCGGGGAACCCAGTACTTC	CASSNGRRGTQYF
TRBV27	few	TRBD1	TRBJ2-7	TGTGCCAGCAGAAAAGGGACAGTTCAGTACTTC	CASRKGTVQYF
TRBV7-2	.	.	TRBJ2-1	TGTGCCAGCTCCCTTTCTGCCACCACTCCTTACAATGAGCAGTTCTTC	CASSLSATTPYNEQFF
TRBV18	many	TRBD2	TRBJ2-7	TGTGCCAGCTCTTACGGACTAGCGGGAGCGGGGGAGCAGTACTTC	CASSYGLAGAGEQYF
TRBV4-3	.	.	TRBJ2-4	TGCGCCAGCAGCCAAGATCAATCGAGCATTCAGTACTTC	CASSQDQSSIQYF
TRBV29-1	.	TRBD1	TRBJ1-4	TGCAGCGTCGAGGGGACAGCAACTAATGAAAAACTGTTTTTT	CSVEGTATNEKLFF
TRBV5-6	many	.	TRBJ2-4	TGTGCCAGCAGCTTAGGAGCAGCCCTGCTAGCCAAAAACATTCAGTACTTC	CASSLGAALLAKNIQYF
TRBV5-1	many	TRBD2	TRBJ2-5	TGCGCCAGCAGCTTGGTTGCCCGGACTAGGGAGACCCAGTACTTC	CASSLVARTRETQYF
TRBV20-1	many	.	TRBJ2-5	TGCAGTGCTAGATTACCCAGCCAAGAGACCCAGTACTTC	CSARLPSQETQYF
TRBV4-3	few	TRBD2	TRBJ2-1	TGCGCCAGCAGCCAAGAACGGAGTAGCGGGAGAGTTTTTATCTACAATGAGCAGTTCTTC	CASSQERSSGRVFIYNEQFF
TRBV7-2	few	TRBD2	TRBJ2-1	TGTGCCAGCAGCTTAGAAGGCTCTAGCGGGAGGGATCGGTTCTTC	CASSLEGSSGRDRFF
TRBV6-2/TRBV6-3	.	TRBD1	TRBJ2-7	TGTGCCAGCAGTTACCGGGGACAGCCAGCCTACGAGCAGTACTTC	CASSYRGQPAYEQYF
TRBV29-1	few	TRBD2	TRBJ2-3	TGCAGCGTTGTGTGGAGCGGGAGCCCAGATACGCAGTATTTT	CSVVWSGSPDTQYF